Sequencing of this T cell receptor (beta chain) was carried out in a study of shared clonotypes between healthy human individuals. Clones were sequenced by immunoSEQ multiplex PCR, and TCRdb holds only the in-frame ones, with some missing. This table holds about 340,000 clones, around 79% found once. Study-wide results and limits: Sampling covered blood only; tissue repertoires likely differ. Non-shared clonotypes had lower generation probabilities than clonotypes shared by all four sorted-subset donors.

The CDR3 is made up of 13 amino acids. Germline assignment: CDR1 SQVTM and CDR2 ANQGSEA. V was cut by 7 bases and J by 2 bases, with 15 bases left in between. Concerning this clone itself: Its antigen is as yet unknown.

The sample was memory CD4+ T cells sorted from blood. Indicated subset: CD45RA-negative fraction. The TCR comes from a young man in good health. This chain joins TRBV29-1 and TRBJ2-7; a weak D match, TRBD2 (5 bases). The CDR3 loop reads CSADTGTAYEQYF. CDR3 coding DNA: TGCAGCGCCGACACGGGAACTGCCTACGAGCAGTACTTC.